The 18 T cell receptor beta chains below were found in one sample sequenced in a study of blood T cell repertoires in COVID-19. Some clones are missing from TCRdb's copy, which holds only in-frame ones; the method was immunoSEQ multiplex PCR. The data hold roughly 200,000 clones, with about 88% observed a single time. The sequencing input was PBMCs or T cells enriched from blood (not recorded which). The receptors shown here come from a woman aged 30 to 39 who had been exposed to COVID-19.

The chain combines TRBV19 with TRBJ1-1; D remains ambiguous. The CDR3 is made up of 16 amino acids. CDR1 LNHDA and CDR2 SQIVND come from the germline V gene (reference sequence). Trimming took 0 bases from V and 1 from J, leaving 12 bases between them. CDR3 loop: CASSIDRVSENTEAFF. The CDR3 bases are TGTGCCAGTAGTATAGATCGAGTGTCCGAGAACACTGAAGCTTTCTTT.

The chain uses TRBV5-8 and TRBJ2-3; 10 nucleotides line up with TRBD1. The CDR3 has 16 residues. CDR1 is SGHTS, CDR2 YDEGEE, per germline. With V trimmed by 0 bases and J by 1 base, 2 bases remained unmatched. The chain's CDR3 is CASSLGDRGGTDTQYF. In DNA form, the CDR3 reads TGTGCCAGCAGCTTGGGGGACAGGGGAGGCACAGATACGCAGTATTTT.

This clone was picked up one time. The chain links TRBV6-5 to TRBJ1-1; tentative D call: TRBD1 (5 bases). The CDR3 totals 14 residues. Deletions cut 2 bases from V and 1 base from J, with 8 bases between. The germline CDR1 and CDR2 sequences are MNHEY and SVGAGI. CDR3 nucleotide sequence: TGTGCCAGCAGTTACGCAGGGCGGAACACTGAAGCTTTCTTT. Its protein is CASSYAGRNTEAFF.

J is TRBJ1-2 and V is TRBV9; a weak D match, TRBD1 (5 bases). CDR1 and CDR2 from the germline V gene are SGDLS and YYNGEE. With 2 bases removed from V and 5 bases from J, the gap between germline ends came to 13 bases. This CDR3 spans 14 amino acids. The CDR3: CASSVSGSAYGYTF. DNA for the CDR3: TGTGCCAGCAGCGTTTCAGGGTCTGCATATGGCTACACCTTC.

The CDR3 loop reads CASSRTGGNYGYTF. The CDR3 region has the DNA TGCGCCAGCAGTCGGACAGGGGGAAACTATGGCTACACCTTC. J is TRBJ1-2 and V is TRBV10-2; 10 bases are a match to TRBD1. V lost 5 bases and J lost 2; bases outside the gene matches: 2. The CDR3 runs to 14 residues. The germline V gene has CDR1 WSHSY and CDR2 SAAADI.

Concerning this clone: This same CDR3 is encoded by further DNA sequences in the sample. V and J are TRBV13 and TRBJ2-2; TRBD1 aligns across 8 bases. V dropped 0 bases and J dropped 3; count of bases not matched to a gene: 0. The V gene's germline CDR1 is PRHDT and CDR2 FYEKMQ (reference sequence). The CDR3 is 15 residues long. CDR3 amino acids: CASSLGDRDTGELFF. CDR3 DNA sequence: TGTGCCAGCAGCTTAGGGGACAGGGACACCGGGGAGCTGTTTTTT.

The chain combines TRBV18 with TRBJ1-1, with D tentatively TRBD1 (5 bases). Germline V gene data show CDR1 as KGHSH and CDR2 as LQKENI. The CDR3 totals 14 residues. V lost 3 bases and J lost 3, with 11 bases in between. CDR3 loop: CASSPSGDHTEAFF. CDR3 sequence (DNA): TGTGCCAGCTCACCGTCGGGGGATCACACTGAAGCTTTCTTT.

V and J are TRBV5-1 and TRBJ1-2, with D perhaps TRBD1 (5 bases). V was trimmed by 3 bases and J by 9 bases, leaving 21 bases between them. The CDR3 loop spans 15 amino acids. Germline values: CDR1 SGHRS, CDR2 YFSETQ. The CDR3 DNA is TGCGCCAGCAGCTCTCGGGACTCCCCGACCACGAGCTACACCTTC. Protein sequence: CASSSRDSPTTSYTF.

The chain joins TRBV5-1 to TRBJ2-4; 10 bases are shared with TRBD1. CDR1 and CDR2 from the germline V gene are SGHRS and YFSETQ. The CDR3 covers 16 residues. The V segment lost 4 bases and the J segment 5 bases; nucleotides outside the gene matches: 9. In DNA, the CDR3 is TGCGCCAGCAGCCCATCGGCCGGGACAGGGGAAAACATTCAGTACTTC. This sequence encodes CASSPSAGTGENIQYF. The full variable domain, in which reference TRBV5-1 and TRBJ2-4 provide the parts outside the CDR3, is KAGVTQTPRYLIKTRGQQVTLSCSPISGHRSVSWYQQTPGQGLQFLFEYFSETQRNKGNFPGRFSGRQFSNSRSEMNVSTLELGDSALYLCASSPSAGTGENIQYFGAGTRLSVL.

The genes are TRBV19 and TRBJ2-1, with 7 bases aligning to TRBD1. With 1 base clipped from V and 4 bases from J, the junction kept 1 base outside the gene matches. The CDR3 runs to 14 residues. The V gene's germline CDR1 is LNHDA and CDR2 SQIVND (reference sequence). The CDR3 DNA is TGTGCCAGTAGTATAGGGGGACAGTACAATGAGCAGTTCTTC. Translating gives CASSIGGQYNEQFF.

The gene calls are TRBV5-1 and TRBJ1-1, with a possible D match to TRBD1 (6 bases). Germline CDR1 and CDR2: SGHRS and YFSETQ. Deletions cut 0 bases from V and 4 bases from J, with 16 bases between. This CDR3 has 16 residues. This chain's CDR3 is CASSLAGGAQRTEAFF. DNA for the CDR3: TGCGCCAGCAGCTTGGCCGGGGGGGCTCAGCGCACTGAAGCTTTCTTT.

J is TRBJ2-2 and V is TRBV4-2, with D perhaps TRBD1 (6 bases). The CDR3 is 16 amino acids. V shed 5 bases and J shed 2 bases, with 15 bases lying between them. CDR1 LGHNA and CDR2 YNFKEQ come from the germline V gene. In nucleotides, the CDR3 is TGTGCCAGCAGCACAAAATCCAGGGGTAACACCGGGGAGCTGTTTTTT. Protein: CASSTKSRGNTGELFF.

The CDR3 DNA reads as TGTGCCAGCAGTTTACTAAGCAGGGGTCGTGAAAAACTGTTTTTT. Translating it yields CASSLLSRGREKLFF. V is TRBV28 and J is TRBJ1-4, with D perhaps matching TRBD1 (6 bases). CDR1 and CDR2 (germline): MDHEN, SYDVKM. V dropped 2 bases and J dropped 7 bases, with 14 bases sitting between them. The CDR3 loop spans 15 amino acids. Drawing the rest from reference TRBV28 and TRBJ1-4, the complete variable domain is DVKVTQSSRYLVKRTGEKVFLECVQDMDHENMFWYRQDPGLGLRLIYFSYDVKMKEKGDIPEGYSVSREKKERFSLILESASTNQTSMYLCASSLLSRGREKLFFGSGTQLSVL.

The chain recombines TRBV5-4 with TRBJ1-2, with D unclear. The germline V gene has CDR1 SGHNT and CDR2 YYREEE (reference sequence). The CDR3 loop spans 15 amino acids. V lost 3 bases to trimming and J lost 6 bases, with 18 bases between them. CDR3 nucleotides: TGTGCCAGCAGCTCCCGGATTACCGACATAGATGGCTACACCTTC. Amino acid sequence: CASSSRITDIDGYTF.

J is TRBJ1-5 and V is TRBV21-1. TRBV21-1 is a pseudogene segment. CDR3 length: 16 residues. The CDR3 DNA follows: TGTGCCAGCGATGTAGGGAGGGGGGAAAGCAATCAGCCCCAGCATTTT. This gives the protein CASDVGRGESNQPQHF.

The rearrangement uses TRBV6-5 and TRBJ1-1; D remains ambiguous. The V gene lost 4 bases and the J gene lost 1 base, with 7 bases spanning the gap. The CDR3 runs 13 residues. The V gene's germline CDR1 is MNHEY and CDR2 SVGAGI. DNA for the CDR3: TGTGCCAGCAGTTTGTCGGGGAACACTGAAGCTTTCTTT. This sequence encodes CASSLSGNTEAFF.

The V and J genes are TRBV10-3 and TRBJ2-2, with 7 bases that match TRBD2. In germline, CDR1 is ENHRY, CDR2 SYGVKD. CDR3 size: 14 residues. V gave up 6 bases and J gave up 1 base; unmatched junction bases: 2. The DNA of the CDR3 is TGTGCCATCAGGGGGGGGTGGAACACCGGGGAGCTGTTTTTT. It codes for CAIRGGWNTGELFF.

The chain has TRBV3-1 (or the pseudogene TRBV3-2) and TRBJ1-6, with D hard to call. The CDR3 is made up of 14 amino acids. Trimming shortened V by 2 bases and J by 10 bases, and 12 bases separated the two germline ends. The germline CDR1 and CDR2 sequences are LGHDT and YNNKEL (reference sequence). CDR3 DNA sequence: TGTGCCAGCAGCCAAAGACGGGTAGAGTCACCCCTCCACTTT. Its translation is CASSQRRVESPLHF.